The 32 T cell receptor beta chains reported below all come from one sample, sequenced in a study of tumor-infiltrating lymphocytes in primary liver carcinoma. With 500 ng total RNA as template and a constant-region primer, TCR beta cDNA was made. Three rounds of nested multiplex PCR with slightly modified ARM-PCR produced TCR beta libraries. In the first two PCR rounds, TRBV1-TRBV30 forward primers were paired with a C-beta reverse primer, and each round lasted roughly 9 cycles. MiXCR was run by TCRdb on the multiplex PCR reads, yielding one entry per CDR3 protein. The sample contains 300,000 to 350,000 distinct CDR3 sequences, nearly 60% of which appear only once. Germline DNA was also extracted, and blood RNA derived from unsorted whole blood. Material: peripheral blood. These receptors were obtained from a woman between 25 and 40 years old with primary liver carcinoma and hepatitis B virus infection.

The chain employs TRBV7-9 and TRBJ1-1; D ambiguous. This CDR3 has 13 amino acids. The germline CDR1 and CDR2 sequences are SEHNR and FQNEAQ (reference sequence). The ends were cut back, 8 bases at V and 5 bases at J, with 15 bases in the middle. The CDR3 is CASSNGPSTEAFF. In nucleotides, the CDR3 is TGTGCCAGCTCGAACGGCCCCTCGACTGAAGCTTTCTTT.

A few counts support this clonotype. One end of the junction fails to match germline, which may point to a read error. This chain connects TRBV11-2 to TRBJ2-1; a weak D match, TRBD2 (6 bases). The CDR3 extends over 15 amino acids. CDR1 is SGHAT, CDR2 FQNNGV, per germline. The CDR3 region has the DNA TGTACCAGCAGCTCCCAACTAGCTGGGAACAATGAGCAGTTCTTC. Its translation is CTSSSQLAGNNEQFF.

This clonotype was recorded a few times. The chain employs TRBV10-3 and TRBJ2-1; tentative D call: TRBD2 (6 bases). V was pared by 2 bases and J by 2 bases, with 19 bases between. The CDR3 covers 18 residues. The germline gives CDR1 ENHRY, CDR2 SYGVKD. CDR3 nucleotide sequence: TGTGCCATCAGTGAGACCGGTTTGGGGACTGTGGCCTACAATGAGCAGTTCTTC. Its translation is CAISETGLGTVAYNEQFF.

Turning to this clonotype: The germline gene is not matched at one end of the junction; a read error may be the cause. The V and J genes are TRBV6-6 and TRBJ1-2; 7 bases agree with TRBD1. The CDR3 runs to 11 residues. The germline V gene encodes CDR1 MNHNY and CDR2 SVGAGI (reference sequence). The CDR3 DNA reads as TGTTCCAGCCAGGGGGGGTCTGGCTACACCTTC. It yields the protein CSSQGGSGYTF.

The CDR3 here is CASSQQDIKYYTEAFF. The CDR3 nucleotides read TGTGCCAGCAGCCAGCAGGACATTAAATATTACACTGAAGCTTTCTTT. The chain carries TRBV7-9 and TRBJ1-1; weak D call: TRBD1 (5 bases). This CDR3 contains 16 residues. The germline gives CDR1 SEHNR, CDR2 FQNEAQ (reference sequence). V was shortened by 5 bases and J by 3 bases, with 19 bases between the two germline ends.

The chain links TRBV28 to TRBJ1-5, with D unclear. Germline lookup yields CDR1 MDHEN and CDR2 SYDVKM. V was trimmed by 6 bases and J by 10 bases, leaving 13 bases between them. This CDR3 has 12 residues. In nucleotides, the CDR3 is TGTGCCAGCAGCGTTAACCCGGGACCCCAGCATTTT. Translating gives CASSVNPGPQHF.

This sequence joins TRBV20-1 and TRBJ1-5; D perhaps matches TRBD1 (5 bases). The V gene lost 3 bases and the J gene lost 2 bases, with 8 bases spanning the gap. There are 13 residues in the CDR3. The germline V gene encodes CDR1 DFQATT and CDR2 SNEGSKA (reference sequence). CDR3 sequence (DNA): TGCAGTGCTAGGGGGACCGGCAATCAGCCCCAGCATTTT. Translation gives CSARGTGNQPQHF.

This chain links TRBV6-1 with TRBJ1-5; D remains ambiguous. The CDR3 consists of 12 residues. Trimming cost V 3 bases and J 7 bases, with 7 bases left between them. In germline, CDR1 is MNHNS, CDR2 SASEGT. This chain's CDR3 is CASSEFAQPQHF. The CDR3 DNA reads TGTGCCAGCAGTGAGTTCGCCCAGCCCCAGCATTTT.

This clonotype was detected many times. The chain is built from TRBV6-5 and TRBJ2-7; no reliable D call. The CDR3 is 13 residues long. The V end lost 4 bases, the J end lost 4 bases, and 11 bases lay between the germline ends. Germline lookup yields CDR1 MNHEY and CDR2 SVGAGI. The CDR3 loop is CASSSTSKYEQYF. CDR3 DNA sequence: TGTGCCAGCAGTTCGACCTCAAAGTACGAGCAGTACTTC.

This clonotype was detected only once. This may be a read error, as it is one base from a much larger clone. CDR3 sequence: CASSPIPIFGGRAYNEQFF. The CDR3 region has the DNA TGCGCCAGCAGTCCCATACCGATTTTCGGCGGAAGGGCCTACAATGAGCAGTTCTTC. The rearrangement joins TRBV4-1 to TRBJ2-1; D not certain. This CDR3 contains 19 residues. Trimming left V 6 bases short and J 2 bases short, with 26 bases between. In germline, CDR1 is MGHRA, CDR2 YSYEKL.

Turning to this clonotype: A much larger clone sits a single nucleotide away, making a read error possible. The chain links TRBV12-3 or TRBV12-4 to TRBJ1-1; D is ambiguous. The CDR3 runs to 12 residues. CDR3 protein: CAGREPAGRTFF. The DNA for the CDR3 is TGTGCCGGCAGAGAACCCGCGGGGAGGACTTTCTTT.

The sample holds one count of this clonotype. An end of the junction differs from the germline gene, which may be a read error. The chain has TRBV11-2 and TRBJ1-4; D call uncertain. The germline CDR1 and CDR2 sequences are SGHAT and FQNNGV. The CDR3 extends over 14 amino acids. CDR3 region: CASSYGIANEKLLF. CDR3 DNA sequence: TGTGCCAGCAGCTACGGGATAGCTAATGAAAAACTGCTATTT.

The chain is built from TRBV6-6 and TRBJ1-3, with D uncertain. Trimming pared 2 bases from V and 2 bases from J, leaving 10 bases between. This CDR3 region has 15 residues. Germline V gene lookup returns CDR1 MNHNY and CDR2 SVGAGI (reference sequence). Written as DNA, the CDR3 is TGTGCCAGCAGTTACGACGGAACCACTGGAAACACCATATATTTT. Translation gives CASSYDGTTGNTIYF.

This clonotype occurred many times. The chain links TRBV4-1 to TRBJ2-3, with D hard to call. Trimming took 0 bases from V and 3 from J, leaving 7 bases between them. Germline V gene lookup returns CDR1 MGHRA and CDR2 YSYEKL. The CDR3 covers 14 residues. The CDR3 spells CASSQEGGTDTQYF. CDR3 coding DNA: TGCGCCAGCAGCCAAGAGGGTGGGACAGATACGCAGTATTTT.

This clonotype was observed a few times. The CDR3: CASTGGLSPSYEQYF. CDR3 coding DNA: TGTGCCAGCACTGGGGGACTCTCCCCTTCTTACGAGCAGTACTTC. The chain combines TRBV28 with TRBJ2-7, with D maybe TRBD2 (6 bases). The CDR3 consists of 15 residues. Trimming took off 7 bases at V and 4 bases at J, with 20 bases between the two ends. The germline V gene encodes CDR1 MDHEN and CDR2 SYDVKM.

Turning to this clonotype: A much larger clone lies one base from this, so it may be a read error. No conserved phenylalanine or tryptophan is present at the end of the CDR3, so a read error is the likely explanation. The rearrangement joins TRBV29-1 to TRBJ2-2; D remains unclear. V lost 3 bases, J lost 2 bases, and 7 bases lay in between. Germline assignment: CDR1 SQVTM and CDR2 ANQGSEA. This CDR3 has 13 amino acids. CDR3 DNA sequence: TGCAGCGTTGACCGTGCCAACACCGGGGAGCTGTTTTTA. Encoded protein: CSVDRANTGELFL.

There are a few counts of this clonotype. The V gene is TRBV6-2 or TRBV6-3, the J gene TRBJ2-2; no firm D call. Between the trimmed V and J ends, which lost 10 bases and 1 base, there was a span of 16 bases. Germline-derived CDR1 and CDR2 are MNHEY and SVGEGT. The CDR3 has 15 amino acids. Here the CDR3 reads CATTIFAWNTGELFF. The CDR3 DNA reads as TGTGCCACCACGATATTCGCCTGGAACACCGGGGAGCTGTTTTTT.

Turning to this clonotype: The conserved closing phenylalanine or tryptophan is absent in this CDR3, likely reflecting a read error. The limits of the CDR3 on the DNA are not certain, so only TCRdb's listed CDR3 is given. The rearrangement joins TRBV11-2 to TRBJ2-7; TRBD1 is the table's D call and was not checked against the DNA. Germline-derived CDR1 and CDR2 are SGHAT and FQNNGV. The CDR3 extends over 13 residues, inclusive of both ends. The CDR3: CASSLPGTVQMYS.

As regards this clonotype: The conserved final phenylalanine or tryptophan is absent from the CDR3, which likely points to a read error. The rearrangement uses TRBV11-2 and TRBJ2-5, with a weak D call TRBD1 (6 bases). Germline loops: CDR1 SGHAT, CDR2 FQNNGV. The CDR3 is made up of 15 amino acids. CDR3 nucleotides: TGTGCCAGCAGTTTAGGCCAGGGGAACCAAGAGACCCAGTACTTA. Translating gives CASSLGQGNQETQYL.

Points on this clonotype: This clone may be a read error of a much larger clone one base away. In DNA, the CDR3 is TGCGCCGGCAGTGAGTCCCGGGACCACGACCAGTACTTC. This gives the protein CAGSESRDHDQYF. V gene TRBV10-1 combines with J gene TRBJ2-5; either TRBD1 or TRBD2 may supply D (5 bases each). The CDR3 covers 13 residues. The germline V gene encodes CDR1 WNHNN and CDR2 SYGVQD (reference sequence).

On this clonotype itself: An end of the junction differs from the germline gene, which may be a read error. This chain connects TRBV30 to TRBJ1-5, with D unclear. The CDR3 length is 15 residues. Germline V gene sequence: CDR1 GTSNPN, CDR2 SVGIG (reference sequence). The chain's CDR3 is CAWSVGTYSNQLQHF. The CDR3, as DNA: TGTGCCTGGAGTGTAGGAACTTATAGCAATCAGCTCCAGCATTTT.

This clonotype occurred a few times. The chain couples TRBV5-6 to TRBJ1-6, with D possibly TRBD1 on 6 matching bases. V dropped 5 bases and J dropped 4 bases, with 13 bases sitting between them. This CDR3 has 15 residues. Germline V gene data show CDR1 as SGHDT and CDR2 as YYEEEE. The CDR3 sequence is CASSKRDKYNSPLHF. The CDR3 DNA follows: TGTGCCAGCAGTAAACGGGACAAATATAATTCACCCCTCCACTTT.

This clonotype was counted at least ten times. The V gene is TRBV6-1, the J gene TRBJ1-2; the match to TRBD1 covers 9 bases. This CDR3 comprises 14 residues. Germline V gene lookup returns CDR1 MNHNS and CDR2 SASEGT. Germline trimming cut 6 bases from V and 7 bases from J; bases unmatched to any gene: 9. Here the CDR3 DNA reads TGTGCCAGCAGCCCTGACAGGGGGGCAGGTGGCTACACCTTC. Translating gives CASSPDRGAGGYTF.

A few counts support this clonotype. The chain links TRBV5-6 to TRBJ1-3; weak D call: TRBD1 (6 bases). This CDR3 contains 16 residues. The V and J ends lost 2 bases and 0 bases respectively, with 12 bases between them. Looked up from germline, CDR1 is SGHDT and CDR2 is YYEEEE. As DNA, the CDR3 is TGTGCCAGCAGCTTAGGACAGATGAACTCTGGAAACACCATATATTTT. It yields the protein CASSLGQMNSGNTIYF.

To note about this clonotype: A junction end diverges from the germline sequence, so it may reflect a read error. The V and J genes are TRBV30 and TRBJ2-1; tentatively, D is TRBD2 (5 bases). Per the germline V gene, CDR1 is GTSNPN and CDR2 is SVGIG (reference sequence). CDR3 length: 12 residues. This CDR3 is CAWGLTYNEHFF. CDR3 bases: TGTGCCTGGGGACTGACCTACAATGAGCATTTCTTC.

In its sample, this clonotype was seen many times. The DNA of the CDR3 is TGTGCCAGCAGCTTATTGGGGATCCCTGGGGCCAACGTCCTGACTTTC. Translation gives CASSLLGIPGANVLTF. V usage is TRBV11-1 and J usage is TRBJ2-6; D gene ambiguous. V shed 2 bases and J shed 2 bases, with 10 bases lying between them. This CDR3 comprises 16 residues. Per germline, CDR1 SGHAT and CDR2 FQDESV (reference sequence). Together with reference TRBV11-1 and TRBJ2-6, the CDR3 gives the full variable domain: EAEVAQSPRYKITEKSQAVAFWCDPISGHATLYWYRQILGQGPELLVQFQDESVVDDSQLPKDRFSAERLKGVDSTLKIQPAELGDSAMYLCASSLLGIPGANVLTFGAGSRLTVL.

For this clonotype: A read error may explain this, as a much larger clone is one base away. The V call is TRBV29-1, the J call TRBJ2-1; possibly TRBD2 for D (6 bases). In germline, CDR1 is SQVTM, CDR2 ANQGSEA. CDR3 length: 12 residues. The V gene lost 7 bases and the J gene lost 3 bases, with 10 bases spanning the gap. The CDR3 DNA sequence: TGCAGCGGAGGCGGGGACTACAATGAGCAGTTCTTC. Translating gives CSGGGDYNEQFF.

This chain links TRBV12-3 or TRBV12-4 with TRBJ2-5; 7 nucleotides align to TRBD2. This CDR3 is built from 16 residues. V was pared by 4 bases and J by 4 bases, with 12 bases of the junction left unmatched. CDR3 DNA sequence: TGTGCCAGCAGTTCTAATCCCGGGACTAACTTAGAGACCCAGTACTTC. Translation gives CASSSNPGTNLETQYF.

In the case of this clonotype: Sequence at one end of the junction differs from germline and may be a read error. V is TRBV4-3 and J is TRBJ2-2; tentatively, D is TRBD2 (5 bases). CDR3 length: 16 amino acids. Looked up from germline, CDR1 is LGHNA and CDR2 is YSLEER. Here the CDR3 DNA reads TGTGCCAGCAACCACTCTAGTGGGAGTTTAACCGGGGAGCTGTTTTTT. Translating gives CASNHSSGSLTGELFF.

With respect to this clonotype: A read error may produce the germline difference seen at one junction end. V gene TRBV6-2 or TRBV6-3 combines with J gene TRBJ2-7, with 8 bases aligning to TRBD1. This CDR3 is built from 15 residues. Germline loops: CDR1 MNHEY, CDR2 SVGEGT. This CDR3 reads CASSPRQGKAYELYF. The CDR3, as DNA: TGTGCCAGCAGCCCTAGACAGGGGAAGGCCTACGAGCTGTACTTC.

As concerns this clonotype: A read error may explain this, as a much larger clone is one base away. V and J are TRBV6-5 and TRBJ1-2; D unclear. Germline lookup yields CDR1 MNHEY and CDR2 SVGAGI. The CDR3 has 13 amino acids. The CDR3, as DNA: TGTGTCAGCAGTTTCACAGCTAACTATGGCTACACCTTC. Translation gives CVSSFTANYGYTF.

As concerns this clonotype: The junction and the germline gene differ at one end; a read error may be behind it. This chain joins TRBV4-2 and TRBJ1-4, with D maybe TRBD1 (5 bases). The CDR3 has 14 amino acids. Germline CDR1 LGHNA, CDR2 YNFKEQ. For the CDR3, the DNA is TGCGCCAGCAGACAGTACAGTGGCAATGAAAAACTGTTTTTT. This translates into CASRQYSGNEKLFF.